This T cell receptor beta chain is from a study of T cells in Graves' hyperthyroidism and ophthalmopathy. This clonotype was observed at least ten times. V lost 3 bases, J lost 6 bases, and 9 bases lay in between. The V gene's germline CDR1 is GTSNPN and CDR2 SVGIG (reference sequence). This CDR3 region has 11 residues. Amplification yielded TCR beta CDR3 regions, with RNA transcripts as the source. First-round RT-PCR with HTBI primers amplified the TCR CDR3 region. TCRdb used MiXCR to reprocess the multiplex PCR reads, holding one entry per CDR3 protein. The sample yields 300,000 to 400,000 distinct CDR3 sequences, around 13% seen once.

The receptor was derived from a woman in her 30s with Graves' ophthalmopathy. The sequenced sample consisted of blood. The chain combines TRBV30 with TRBJ2-7; no firm D call. CDR3 in DNA: TGTGCCTGGAGGGGTTCCGCCGAGCAGTACTTC. It yields the protein CAWRGSAEQYF.